This passage covers 16 T cell receptor beta chains from one sample sequenced in a study of vaccination effects on CD4 cells after COVID-19. The ViraFEST assay expanded antigen-specific CD4+ T cells with viral peptide pools before sequencing. The authors isolated CD4+ T cells after roughly 10 days of culture. The method was immunoSEQ multiplex PCR; TCRdb's version includes in-frame clones alone and lacks a portion of them. The table has fewer than 25,000 clones, approximately 70% seen once. These receptors lack a known antigen. The sample in question was CD4+ T cells from PBMCs cultured with HCoV-229E spike peptides, obtained before COVID-19 vaccination. The receptors here all came from a human donor who received a COVID-19 vaccine.

CDR3 nucleotides: TGTGCCAGCAGCCTCGGACAGGGAGGGACCGTCAAGCAGTTCTTC. Residues: CASSLGQGGTVKQFF. This chain links TRBV14 with TRBJ2-1; D may be TRBD1 (8 bases). V lost 4 bases and J 11 bases, leaving 21 bases between the germline ends. CDR3 length equals 15 residues. Germline V gene data show CDR1 as SGHDN and CDR2 as FVKESK.

The V gene is TRBV11-2, the J gene TRBJ1-4; 10 bases fit TRBD1. Germline V gene sequence: CDR1 SGHAT, CDR2 FQNNGV. The CDR3 length is 16 residues. The V gene end was trimmed by 1 base and the J gene end by 4 bases; junction bases not matched to a gene: 3. This CDR3 reads CASSLGQGAFNEKLFF. CDR3 nucleotide sequence: TGTGCCAGCAGCTTAGGACAGGGGGCCTTTAATGAAAAACTGTTTTTT.

V gene TRBV19 combines with J gene TRBJ2-5, with 11 bases that match TRBD1. CDR1 is LNHDA, CDR2 SQIVND, per germline (reference sequence). V trimming: 4 bases; J trimming: 5 bases; junction bases outside the gene matches: 6. The CDR3 loop spans 15 amino acids. The CDR3 DNA reads as TGTGCCAGTAGTACCGGACAGGGGGCGGGGGAGACCCAGTACTTC. Its protein is CASSTGQGAGETQYF.

This chain uses TRBV5-1 with TRBJ2-2, with D hard to call. Deletions cut 0 bases from V and 0 bases from J, with 9 bases between. The CDR3 sequence is 16 residues long. Germline V gives CDR1 SGHRS, CDR2 YFSETQ. Here the CDR3 reads CASSLGPRTNTGELFF. DNA of the CDR3: TGCGCCAGCAGCTTGGGACCTAGGACGAACACCGGGGAGCTGTTTTTT.

The chain employs TRBV7-9 and TRBJ1-2; D possibly corresponds to TRBD1 (6 bases). The CDR3 runs 11 residues. CDR1 SEHNR and CDR2 FQNEAQ come from the germline V gene (reference sequence). Trimming shortened V by 6 bases and J by 8 bases, and 10 bases separated the two germline ends. CDR3 protein: CASSLDRGYTF. The CDR3 region has the DNA TGTGCCAGCAGTTTGGACAGAGGCTACACCTTC.

This chain uses TRBV15 with TRBJ1-2, with TRBD1 matching over 7 bases. V trimming: 2 bases; J trimming: 2 bases; junction bases outside the gene matches: 8. The germline CDR1 and CDR2 sequences are LNHNV and YYDKDF (reference sequence). This CDR3 region has 16 residues. CDR3 region: CATSRPERTGNYGYTF. The CDR3 DNA reads as TGTGCCACCAGCAGACCCGAACGGACAGGAAACTATGGCTACACCTTC.

V is TRBV6-5 and J is TRBJ1-2, with D possibly matching TRBD1 (5 bases). Between the trimmed V and J ends, which lost 6 bases and 6 bases, there was a span of 20 bases. The CDR3 runs to 15 residues. Germline CDR1 and CDR2: MNHEY and SVGAGI. The CDR3 protein is CASSIDWWQGDGYTF. The CDR3, as DNA: TGTGCCAGCAGCATAGATTGGTGGCAGGGTGATGGCTACACCTTC.

This clone occurred once. This rearrangement joins TRBV18 to TRBJ2-7, with TRBD1 matching 10 bases. Germline V gives CDR1 KGHSH, CDR2 LQKENI. The CDR3 is 15 amino acids. Germline trimming cut 5 bases from V and 0 bases from J; bases unmatched to any gene: 4. DNA of the CDR3: TGTGCCAGCTCATCGGGACAGGGGTTCTCCTACGAGCAGTACTTC. The encoded protein is CASSSGQGFSYEQYF.

The J gene is TRBJ2-7, the V gene TRBV10-1; 7 positions agree with TRBD1. CDR1 and CDR2 from the germline V gene are WNHNN and SYGVQD (reference sequence). V lost 2 bases and J lost 0; bases outside the gene matches: 10. The CDR3 loop spans 17 amino acids. Here the CDR3 reads CASSETYTGTVSYEQYF. DNA for the CDR3: TGCGCCAGCAGTGAGACATATACCGGGACAGTCTCCTACGAGCAGTACTTC.

This clone was seen only once. V usage is TRBV13 and J usage is TRBJ2-1; 8 nucleotides line up with TRBD2. Trimming took 5 bases from V and 0 from J; bases not matched to a gene: 9. The CDR3 is 17 residues long. Germline V CDR1 and CDR2: PRHDT, FYEKMQ (reference sequence). The CDR3 DNA reads TGTGCCAGCAGCCCTTCCAGCGGGAGACTCTCCTACAATGAGCAGTTCTTC. Residues: CASSPSSGRLSYNEQFF.

This rearrangement joins TRBV30 to TRBJ2-2, with 7 bases that match TRBD1. Germline CDR1 GTSNPN, CDR2 SVGIG (reference sequence). V gave up 0 bases and J gave up 1 base; unmatched junction bases: 5. The CDR3 length is 16 residues. For the CDR3, the DNA is TGTGCCTGGAGTGTCCCCGGGACAGTGAACACCGGGGAGCTGTTTTTT. Encoded protein: CAWSVPGTVNTGELFF.

This sequence joins TRBV10-2 and TRBJ2-7, with 7 bases aligning to TRBD2. Trimming removed 1 base from V and 5 bases from J; junction bases left unmatched: 11. This CDR3 is built from 16 residues. Germline V gives CDR1 WSHSY, CDR2 SAAADI. For the CDR3, the DNA is TGCGCCAGCAGTGAGTGGGCGGGAGTTGGTAGAAACGAGCAGTACTTC. This translates into CASSEWAGVGRNEQYF.

The J gene is TRBJ1-1, the V gene TRBV6-5; maybe TRBD1 (6 bases). The V end was cut by 7 bases, the J end by 4 bases, with 19 bases between. From germline, CDR1 is MNHEY and CDR2 SVGAGI. This CDR3 has 15 residues. CDR3 nucleotides: TGTGCCAGCACCCCCATGGTGGGGGCCACCACTGAAGCTTTCTTT. As protein: CASTPMVGATTEAFF.

This clone came up a few times. The CDR3 DNA follows: TGTGCCAGCAGCTTAGATCAAGGCGGGACAGGGGCCCCCGGGGAGCTGTTTTTT. Protein: CASSLDQGGTGAPGELFF. This chain links TRBV11-3 with TRBJ2-2, with 10 bases aligning to TRBD1. This CDR3 is built from 18 residues. J gave up 6 bases and V 0 bases, and 10 bases lay outside the gene matches. CDR1 and CDR2 from the germline V gene are SGHNT and YENEEA.

V is TRBV3-1 (or the pseudogene TRBV3-2) and J is TRBJ2-4, with D possibly called TRBD1 or TRBD2 (5 bases each). Germline CDR1 is LGHDT and CDR2 is YNNKEL (reference sequence). The CDR3 covers 14 residues. V lost 1 base and J 1 base, leaving 5 bases between the germline ends. CDR3 protein: CASSQGGAKNIQYF. In nucleotides, the CDR3 is TGTGCCAGCAGCCAAGGGGGGGCCAAAAACATTCAGTACTTC.

The J gene is TRBJ2-2, the V gene TRBV5-4, with D possibly matching TRBD1 (6 bases). Germline V gives CDR1 SGHNT, CDR2 YYREEE (reference sequence). The CDR3 spans 15 residues. V shed 1 base and J shed 4 bases, with 11 bases lying between them. CDR3 DNA: TGTGCCAGCAGCTTGAGGGGGACAATCACCGGGGAGCTGTTTTTT. It is translated as CASSLRGTITGELFF. Together with reference TRBV5-4 and TRBJ2-2, the CDR3 gives the full variable domain: ETGVTQSPTHLIKTRGQQVTLRCSSQSGHNTVSWYQQALGQGPQFIFQYYREEENGRGNFPPRFSGLQFPNYSSELNVNALELDDSALYLCASSLRGTITGELFFGEGSRLTVL.